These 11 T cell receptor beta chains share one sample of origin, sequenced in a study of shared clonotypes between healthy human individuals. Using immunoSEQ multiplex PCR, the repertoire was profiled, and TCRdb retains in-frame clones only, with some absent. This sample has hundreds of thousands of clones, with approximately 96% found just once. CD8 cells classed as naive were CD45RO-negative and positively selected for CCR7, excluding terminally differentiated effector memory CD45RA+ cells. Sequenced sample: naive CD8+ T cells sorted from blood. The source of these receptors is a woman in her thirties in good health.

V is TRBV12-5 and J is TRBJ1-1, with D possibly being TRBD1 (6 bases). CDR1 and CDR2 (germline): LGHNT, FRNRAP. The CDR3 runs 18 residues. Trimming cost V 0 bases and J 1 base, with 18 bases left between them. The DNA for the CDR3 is TGTGCTAGTGGTTTGGTACCTACCGTGTGGACAGCGAACACTGAAGCTTTCTTT. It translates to CASGLVPTVWTANTEAFF.

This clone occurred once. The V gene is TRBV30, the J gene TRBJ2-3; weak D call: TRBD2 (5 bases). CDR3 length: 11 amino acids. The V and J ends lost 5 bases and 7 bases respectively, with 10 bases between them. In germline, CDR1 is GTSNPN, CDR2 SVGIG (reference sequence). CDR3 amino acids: CAWEGGNTQYF. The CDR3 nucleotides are TGTGCCTGGGAGGGTGGTAATACGCAGTATTTT. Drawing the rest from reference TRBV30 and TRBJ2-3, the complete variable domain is SQTIHQWPATLVQPVGSPLSLECTVEGTSNPNLYWYRQAAGRGLQLLFYSVGIGQISSEVPQNLSASRPQDRQFILSSKKLLLSDSGFYLCAWEGGNTQYFGPGTRLTVL.

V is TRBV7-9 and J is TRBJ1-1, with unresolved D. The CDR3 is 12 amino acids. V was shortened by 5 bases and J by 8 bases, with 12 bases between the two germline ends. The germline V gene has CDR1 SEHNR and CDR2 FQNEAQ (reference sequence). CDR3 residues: CASSPLFGEAFF. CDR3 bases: TGTGCCAGCAGCCCACTCTTCGGGGAAGCTTTCTTT.

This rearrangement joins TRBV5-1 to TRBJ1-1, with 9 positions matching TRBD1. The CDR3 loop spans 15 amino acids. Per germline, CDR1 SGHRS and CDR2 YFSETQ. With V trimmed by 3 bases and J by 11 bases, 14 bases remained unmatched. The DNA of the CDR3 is TGCGCCAGCAGCTCGATAACGGGACAGGGCGAGTCGGCTTTCTTT. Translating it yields CASSSITGQGESAFF.

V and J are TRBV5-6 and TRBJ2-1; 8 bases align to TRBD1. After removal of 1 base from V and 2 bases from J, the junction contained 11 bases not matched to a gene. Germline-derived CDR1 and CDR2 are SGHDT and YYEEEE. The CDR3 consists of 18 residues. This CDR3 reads CASSLQPGQGAPYNEQFF. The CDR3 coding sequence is TGTGCCAGCAGCTTGCAGCCTGGGCAGGGGGCTCCCTACAATGAGCAGTTCTTC.

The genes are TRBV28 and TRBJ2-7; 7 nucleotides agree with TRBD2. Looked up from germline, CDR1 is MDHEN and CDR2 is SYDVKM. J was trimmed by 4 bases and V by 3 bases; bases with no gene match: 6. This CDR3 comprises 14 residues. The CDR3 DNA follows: TGTGCCAGCAGTTTCATCGGGGGGAGGTACGAGCAGTACTTC. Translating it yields CASSFIGGRYEQYF. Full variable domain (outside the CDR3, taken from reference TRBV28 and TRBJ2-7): DVKVTQSSRYLVKRTGEKVFLECVQDMDHENMFWYRQDPGLGLRLIYFSYDVKMKEKGDIPEGYSVSREKKERFSLILESASTNQTSMYLCASSFIGGRYEQYFGPGTRLTVT.

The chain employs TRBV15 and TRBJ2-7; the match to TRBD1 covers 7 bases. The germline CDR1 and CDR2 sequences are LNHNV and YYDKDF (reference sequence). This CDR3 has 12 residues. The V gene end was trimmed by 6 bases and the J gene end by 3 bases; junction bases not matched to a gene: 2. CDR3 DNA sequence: TGTGCCACCAGAGGGGACAGCTACGAGCAGTACTTC. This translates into CATRGDSYEQYF.

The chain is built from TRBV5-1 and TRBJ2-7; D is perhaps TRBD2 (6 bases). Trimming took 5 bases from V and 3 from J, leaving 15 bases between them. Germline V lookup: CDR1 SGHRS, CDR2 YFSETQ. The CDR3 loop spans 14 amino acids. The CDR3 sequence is CASRGDLNFYEQYF. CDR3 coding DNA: TGCGCCAGCAGAGGGGACTTAAATTTCTACGAGCAGTACTTC. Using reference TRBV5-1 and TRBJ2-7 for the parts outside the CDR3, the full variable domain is KAGVTQTPRYLIKTRGQQVTLSCSPISGHRSVSWYQQTPGQGLQFLFEYFSETQRNKGNFPGRFSGRQFSNSRSEMNVSTLELGDSALYLCASRGDLNFYEQYFGPGTRLTVT.

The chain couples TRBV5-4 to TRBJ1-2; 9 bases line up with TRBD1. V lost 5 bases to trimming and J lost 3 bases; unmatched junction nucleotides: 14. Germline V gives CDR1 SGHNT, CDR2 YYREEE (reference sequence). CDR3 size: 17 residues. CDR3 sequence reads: CASRETGTGILYYGYTF. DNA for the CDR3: TGTGCCAGCAGGGAAACCGGGACAGGGATCCTGTACTATGGCTACACCTTC. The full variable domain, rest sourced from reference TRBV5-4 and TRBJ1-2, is ETGVTQSPTHLIKTRGQQVTLRCSSQSGHNTVSWYQQALGQGPQFIFQYYREEENGRGNFPPRFSGLQFPNYSSELNVNALELDDSALYLCASRETGTGILYYGYTFGSGTRLTVV.

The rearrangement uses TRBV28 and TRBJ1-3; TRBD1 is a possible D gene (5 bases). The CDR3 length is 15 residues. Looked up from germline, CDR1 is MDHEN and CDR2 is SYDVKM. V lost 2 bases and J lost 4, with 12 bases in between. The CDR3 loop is CASSLRGASGNTIYF. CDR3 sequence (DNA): TGTGCCAGCAGTTTAAGAGGGGCTTCAGGAAACACCATATATTTT.

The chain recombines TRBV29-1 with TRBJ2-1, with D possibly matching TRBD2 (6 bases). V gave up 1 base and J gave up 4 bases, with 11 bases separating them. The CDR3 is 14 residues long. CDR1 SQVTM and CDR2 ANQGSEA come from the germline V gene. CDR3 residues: CSVEGSGVYNEQFF. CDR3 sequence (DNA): TGCAGCGTTGAAGGGTCGGGAGTGTACAATGAGCAGTTCTTC.